The present entry profiles one TCR beta chain with its context. Compared with germline, one end of the junction differs, possibly owing to a read error. MiXCR was run by TCRdb on the 5' RACE reads, yielding one entry per CDR3 protein. The sample includes about 66,000 distinct CDR3 sequences, under 5% seen only once; the top ten take 6.5% to 7.5%. This CDR3 comprises 14 residues. Per the germline V gene, CDR1 is SGDLS and CDR2 is YYNGEE. These data are taken from a study of neurological immune-mediated disorders. Study information: About 90% of the roughly 34 multiple sclerosis patients had relapsing-remitting disease; 3 had secondary progressive.

Sequencing was performed on PBMCs. The chain links TRBV9 to TRBJ2-3; D is perhaps TRBD2 (5 bases). The TCR was taken from a man aged 25-40 years with multiple sclerosis. The CDR3 coding sequence is TGTGCCAGCGGCGTCGGGGTATCGGAAGATACGCAGTATTTT. Amino acids: CASGVGVSEDTQYF.